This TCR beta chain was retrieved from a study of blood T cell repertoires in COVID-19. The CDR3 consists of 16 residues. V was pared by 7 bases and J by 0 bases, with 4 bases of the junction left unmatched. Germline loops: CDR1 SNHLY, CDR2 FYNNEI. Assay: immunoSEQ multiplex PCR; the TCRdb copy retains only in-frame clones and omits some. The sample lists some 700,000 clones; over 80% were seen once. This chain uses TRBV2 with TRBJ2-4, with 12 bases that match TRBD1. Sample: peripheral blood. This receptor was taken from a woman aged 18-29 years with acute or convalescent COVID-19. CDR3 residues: CASIVGQGAAKNIQYF. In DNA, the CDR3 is TGTGCCAGCATTGTGGGACAGGGGGCAGCCAAAAACATTCAGTACTTC.